This TCR beta chain came from a study of T cell responses to AZD1222 COVID-19 vaccine. Study in general: Timing groups of about 4 and about 12 weeks for second doses were pooled.

The study's findings and limits: Clonal diversity was possibly underestimated; the donors were predominantly white British and more often female. The study reported that nearly half of spike-specific TCRs target unmutated variant regions.

Data came from immunoSEQ multiplex PCR; TCRdb stores just in-frame clones and leaves some out. The repertoire holds under 150,000 clones, with over 90% as singletons. V trimming: 1 base; J trimming: 4 bases; junction bases outside the gene matches: 3. The CDR3 loop spans 16 amino acids. Germline V lookup: CDR1 MNHNS, CDR2 SASEGT. With respect to this clone: The target antigen is unknown.

The sequences come from peripheral blood, collected on day 0 of AZD1222 vaccination. This receptor was identified in an adult in good health. J is TRBJ2-1 and V is TRBV6-1; 11 bases map to TRBD2. CDR3 nucleotides: TGTGCCAGCAGTGAAGTAGCGGGGGGGCAATACAATGAGCAGTTCTTC. This translates into CASSEVAGGQYNEQFF.